The source of this TCR beta chain is a study of shared clonotypes between healthy human individuals. The table came from immunoSEQ multiplex PCR; TCRdb's copy has only in-frame clones and leaves some out. There are about 2.1 million clones in the sample; approximately 94% occur only once, and roughly 1.8% lies in the top ten. The naive CD8 population came from CD45RO-negative cells selected for CCR7, without terminally differentiated effector memory CD45RA+ cells. V was pared by 0 bases and J by 3 bases, with 9 bases between. From germline, CDR1 is SGDLS and CDR2 YYNGEE. The CDR3 is 15 amino acids. The TCR sequence derives from a man aged 18-30 years in good health. Some clones in this sample may be carry-over from other donors' samples. The sample consisted of naive CD8+ T cells from PBMCs. V gene TRBV9 combines with J gene TRBJ2-2, with a possible D match to TRBD1 (6 bases). The CDR3 sequence is CASSVGQAYTGELFF. CDR3 bases: TGTGCCAGCAGCGTAGGACAGGCGTACACCGGGGAGCTGTTTTTT.